A selection of T cell receptor beta chains follows, all from one sample in a study of blood T cell repertoires in COVID-19. This table comes from immunoSEQ multiplex PCR, and its TCRdb copy is limited to in-frame clones, with some not included. The table includes fewer than 200,000 clones, over 70% detected once. The sample comprised peripheral blood. The receptor source for this set is a man between 70 and 80 years old with acute or convalescent COVID-19. CDR3s include the opening cysteine and the closing phenylalanine or tryptophan. A D gene is named only where the DNA matches it firmly. Size tells how often a clone was seen (once, few, many) or the class of an expanded clone, and some rows leave it out.

clone_size j_call v_call d_call cdr3_aa cdr3_nt
once TRBJ1-3 TRBV21-1 - CASSKGGASGGTIYF TGTGCCAGCAGCAAAGGGGGAGCGTCCGGTGGCACCATATATTTT
- TRBJ1-5 TRBV10-2 - CASSGLSNQPQHF TGCGCCAGCAGTGGGCTCAGCAATCAGCCCCAGCATTTT
- TRBJ1-1 TRBV5-5 TRBD1 CASSVDRVTEAFF TGTGCCAGCAGCGTGGACAGGGTCACTGAAGCTTTCTTT
- TRBJ1-2 TRBV5-4 - CASSPQGFSNYGYTF TGTGCCAGCAGCCCGCAGGGCTTTTCTAACTATGGCTACACCTTC
- TRBJ2-7 TRBV3-1/TRBV3-2 - CASSRRGLAPRNEQYF TGTGCCAGCAGCCGTAGAGGGCTAGCGCCTCGTAATGAGCAGTACTTC
- TRBJ1-2 TRBV27 - CASSLSGQGYGYTF TGTGCCAGCAGTTTATCCGGTCAGGGGTATGGCTACACCTTC
- TRBJ2-1 TRBV27 TRBD2 CASSFDTSGGYNEQFF TGTGCCAGCAGTTTCGATACTAGCGGGGGCTACAATGAGCAGTTCTTC
once TRBJ2-3 TRBV5-1 - CASSLAARTDTQYF TGCGCCAGCAGCTTGGCGGCCAGGACAGATACGCAGTATTTT
- TRBJ2-7 TRBV4-2 - CASSQEIGSARWEQYF TGTGCCAGCAGCCAAGAGATAGGTAGCGCGCGGTGGGAGCAGTACTTC
- TRBJ1-1 TRBV2 - CASSAGRFMNTEAFF TGTGCCAGCAGTGCAGGGAGGTTCATGAACACTGAAGCTTTCTTT
- TRBJ2-1 TRBV30 TRBD2 CAWRTSGSIEQFF TGTGCCTGGAGAACTAGCGGGAGTATTGAGCAGTTCTTC
- TRBJ1-2 TRBV6-1 - CASSEGPAEGYGYTF TGTGCCAGCAGTGAAGGTCCCGCAGAGGGCTATGGCTACACCTTC
- TRBJ2-7 TRBV18 - CASSPPGASSYEQYF TGTGCCAGCTCACCACCTGGGGCCAGCTCCTACGAGCAGTACTTC
- TRBJ1-6 TRBV5-4 - CASSLVRSSYNSPLHF TGTGCCAGCAGCCTTGTTAGGAGCTCCTATAATTCACCCCTCCACTTT
- TRBJ2-2 TRBV28 - CTAGTPDTGELFF TGTACCGCCGGGACTCCAGACACCGGGGAGCTGTTTTTT